The T cell receptor beta chain described here comes from a study of blood T cell repertoires in COVID-19. On the study more broadly: Some COVID-19 samples were acute and others convalescent; all came from the United States, Italy and Spain. The cDNA or gDNA used as material had been derived from T cells, B-cell-depleted T cells, or PBMCs.

CDR1 is SGHRS and CDR2 is YFSETQ in the germline V gene. V lost 4 bases and J lost 5, with 15 bases in between. The CDR3 totals 14 residues. The authors' processing: Amplification with reference gene primers provided the estimates of nucleated cell counts. Clones were sequenced by immunoSEQ multiplex PCR, and TCRdb holds only the in-frame ones, with some missing. For V, J and clone size, that table is used; D and trimming come from the DNA. The sample has approximately 170,000 clones; 81% are singletons. The gene calls are TRBV5-1 and TRBJ1-1; D possibly corresponds to TRBD1 (5 bases). The source of this sequence is a man aged 55 to 70 with active or convalescent COVID-19. Sequencing was done on a sample of peripheral blood. DNA for the CDR3: TGCGCCAGCAGCATCGGGACTGCGGGGACTGAAGCTTTCTTT. Amino acids: CASSIGTAGTEAFF. Supplemented by reference TRBV5-1 and TRBJ1-1, the full variable domain reads KAGVTQTPRYLIKTRGQQVTLSCSPISGHRSVSWYQQTPGQGLQFLFEYFSETQRNKGNFPGRFSGRQFSNSRSEMNVSTLELGDSALYLCASSIGTAGTEAFFGQGTRLTVV.